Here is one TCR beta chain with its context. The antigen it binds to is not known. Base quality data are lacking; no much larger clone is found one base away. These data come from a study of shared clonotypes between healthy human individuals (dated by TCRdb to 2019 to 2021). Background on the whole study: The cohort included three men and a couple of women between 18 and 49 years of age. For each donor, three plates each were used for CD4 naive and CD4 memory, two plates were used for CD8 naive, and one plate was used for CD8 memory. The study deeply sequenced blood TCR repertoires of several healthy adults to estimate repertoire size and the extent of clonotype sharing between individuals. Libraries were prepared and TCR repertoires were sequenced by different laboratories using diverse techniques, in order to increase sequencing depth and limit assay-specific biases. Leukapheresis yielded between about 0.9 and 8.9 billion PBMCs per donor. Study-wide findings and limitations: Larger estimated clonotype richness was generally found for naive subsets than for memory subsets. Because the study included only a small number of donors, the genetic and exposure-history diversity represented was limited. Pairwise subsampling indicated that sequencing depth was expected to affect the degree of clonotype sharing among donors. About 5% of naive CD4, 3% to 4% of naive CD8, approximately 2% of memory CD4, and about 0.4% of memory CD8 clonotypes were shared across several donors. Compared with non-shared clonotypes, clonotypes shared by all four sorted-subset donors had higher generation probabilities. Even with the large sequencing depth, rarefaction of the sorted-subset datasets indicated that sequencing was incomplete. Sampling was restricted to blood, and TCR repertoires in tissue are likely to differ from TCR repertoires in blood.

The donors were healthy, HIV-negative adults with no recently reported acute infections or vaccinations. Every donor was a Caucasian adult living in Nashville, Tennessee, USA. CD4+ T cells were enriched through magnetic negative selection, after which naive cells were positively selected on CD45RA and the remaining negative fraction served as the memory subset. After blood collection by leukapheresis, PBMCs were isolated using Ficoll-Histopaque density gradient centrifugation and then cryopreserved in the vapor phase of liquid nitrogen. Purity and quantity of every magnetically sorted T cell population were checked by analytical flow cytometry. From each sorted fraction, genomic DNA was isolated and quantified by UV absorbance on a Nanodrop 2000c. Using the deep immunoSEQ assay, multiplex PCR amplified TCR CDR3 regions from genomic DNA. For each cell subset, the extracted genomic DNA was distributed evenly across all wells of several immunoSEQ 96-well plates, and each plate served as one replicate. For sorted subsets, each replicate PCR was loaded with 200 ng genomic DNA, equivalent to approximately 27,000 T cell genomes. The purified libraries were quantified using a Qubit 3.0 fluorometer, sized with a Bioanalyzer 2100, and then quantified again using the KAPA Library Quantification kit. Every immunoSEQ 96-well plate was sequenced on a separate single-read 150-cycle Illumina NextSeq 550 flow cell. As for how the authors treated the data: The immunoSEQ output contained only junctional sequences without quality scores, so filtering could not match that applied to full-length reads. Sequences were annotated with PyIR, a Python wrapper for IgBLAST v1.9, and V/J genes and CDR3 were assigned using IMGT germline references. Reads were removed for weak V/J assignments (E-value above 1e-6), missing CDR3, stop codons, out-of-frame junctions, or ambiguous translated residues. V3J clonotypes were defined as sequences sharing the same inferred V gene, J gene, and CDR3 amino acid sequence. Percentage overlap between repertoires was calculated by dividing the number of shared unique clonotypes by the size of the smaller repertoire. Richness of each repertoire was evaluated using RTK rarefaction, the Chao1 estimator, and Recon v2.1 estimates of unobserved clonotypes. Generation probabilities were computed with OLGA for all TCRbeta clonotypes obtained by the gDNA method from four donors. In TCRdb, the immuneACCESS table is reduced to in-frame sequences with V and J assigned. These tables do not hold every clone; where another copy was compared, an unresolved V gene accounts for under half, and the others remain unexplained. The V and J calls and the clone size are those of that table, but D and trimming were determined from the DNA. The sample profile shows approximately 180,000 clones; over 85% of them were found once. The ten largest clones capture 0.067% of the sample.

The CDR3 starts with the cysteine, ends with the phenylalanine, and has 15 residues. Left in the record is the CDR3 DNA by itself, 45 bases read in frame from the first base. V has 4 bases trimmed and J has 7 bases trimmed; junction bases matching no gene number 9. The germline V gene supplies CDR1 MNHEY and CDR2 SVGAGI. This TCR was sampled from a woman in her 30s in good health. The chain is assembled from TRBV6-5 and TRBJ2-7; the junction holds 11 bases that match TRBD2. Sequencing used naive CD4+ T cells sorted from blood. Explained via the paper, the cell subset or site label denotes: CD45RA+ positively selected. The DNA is TGTGCCAGCAGTTCCCCTAGCGGGAGGTGGTGGGAGCAGTACTTC. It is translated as CASSSPSGRWWEQYF.